The present T cell receptor (beta chain) was sequenced within a study of shared clonotypes between healthy human individuals. CDR1 is SGHRS and CDR2 is YFSETQ in the germline V gene. V was clipped by 4 bases and J by 4 bases; unmatched bases: 4. This CDR3 region has 14 residues. The deep-level immunoSEQ assay was used. The authors sequenced unsorted PBMC DNA on ten immunoSEQ deep assay plates. Data came from immunoSEQ multiplex PCR; TCRdb stores just in-frame clones and leaves some out. This sample carries 450,000 to 550,000 clones, 70% to 80% of them seen once, and the ten largest clones take 10% to 15%. Nashville, Tennessee was home to all donors, who were Caucasian adults. For genomic DNA, unsorted samples relied on approximately 81 million PBMCs.

This clonotype was sampled from a woman between 40 and 50 years old in good health. Some clones in this sample may be carry-over from other donors' samples. Sequencing was carried out using PBMCs. The chain combines TRBV5-1 with TRBJ2-2, with TRBD1 matching over 7 bases. The CDR3 region has the DNA TGCGCCAGCAGCGACAGGGCGAGCACCGGGGAGCTGTTTTTT. Translation gives CASSDRASTGELFF.